Given below is one TCR beta chain in context. At one end, the junction sequence differs from germline, possibly due to a read error. The record originates from a study of blood T cells in healthy people across ages. For every donor, a draw yielded around 9.4 milliliters of peripheral blood. At least 7 million PBMCs were isolated per sample. Then a second PCR, running roughly 6 to 11 cycles, was carried out with a sample-barcoded 5' primer and a J-beta primer mix. TCRdb called the 5' RACE reads again in MiXCR, with one record for every CDR3 protein. The sample contains 650,000 or so distinct CDR3 sequences, 52% of which appear only once. The CDR3 totals 15 residues. From germline, CDR1 is LGHDT and CDR2 YNNKEL (reference sequence).

The TCR sequence derives from a woman older than 75 in good health. The chain has TRBV3-1 and TRBJ1-4; 9 positions match TRBD1. What was sequenced was blood. The CDR3 reads CVSSQGQGRGEKLFF. DNA of the CDR3: TGTGTCAGCAGCCAAGGACAGGGGAGGGGTGAAAAACTGTTTTTT.